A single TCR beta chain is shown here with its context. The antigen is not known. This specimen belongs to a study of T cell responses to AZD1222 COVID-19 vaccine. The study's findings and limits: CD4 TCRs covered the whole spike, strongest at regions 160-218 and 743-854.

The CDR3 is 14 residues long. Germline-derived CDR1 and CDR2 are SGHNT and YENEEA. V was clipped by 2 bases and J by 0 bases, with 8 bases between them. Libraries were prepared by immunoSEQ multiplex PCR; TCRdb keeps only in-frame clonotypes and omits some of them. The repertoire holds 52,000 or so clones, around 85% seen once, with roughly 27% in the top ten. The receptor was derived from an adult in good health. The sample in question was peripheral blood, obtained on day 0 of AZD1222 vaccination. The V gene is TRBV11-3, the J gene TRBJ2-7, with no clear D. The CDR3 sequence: CASSLSRNSYEQYF. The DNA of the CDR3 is TGTGCCAGCAGCTTATCGAGGAACTCCTACGAGCAGTACTTC. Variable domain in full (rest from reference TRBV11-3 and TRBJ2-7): EAGVVQSPRYKIIEKKQPVAFWCNPISGHNTLYWYLQNLGQGPELLIRYENEEAVDDSQLPKDRFSAERLKGVDSTLKIQPAELGDSAVYLCASSLSRNSYEQYFGPGTRLTVT.